What follows describes a single T cell receptor beta chain. Its antigen is undetermined. These data belong to a study of response to subunit inactivated influenza vaccine. Each CDR3 protein gets one entry after TCRdb re-called the RT-PCR reads with MiXCR. The sample holds about 800,000 distinct CDR3 sequences, 20% to 25% seen once. The V and J ends lost 0 bases and 1 base respectively, with 13 bases between them. This CDR3 is 16 amino acids long. CDR1 and CDR2 from the germline V gene are DFQATT and SNEGSKA (reference sequence). The study's findings and limits: Researchers suggested that each seasonal influenza vaccination recruits few new T cells.

The specimen comprised PBMCs from blood, sampled 5 days after vaccination. The rearrangement uses TRBV20-1 and TRBJ2-1, with a weak D call TRBD2 (6 bases). This sequence was found in a man aged 45-65 years who received an inactivated influenza vaccine. CDR3 sequence reads: CSARDRGRGSYNEQFF. For the CDR3, the DNA is TGCAGTGCTAGAGATCGGGGGAGAGGGTCCTACAATGAGCAGTTCTTC.